This T cell receptor beta chain was obtained from a study of CD8+CD57+ T cells in acquired aplastic anemia. General study results and limits: Patients had twenty-nine CD8+ CDR3 sequences in common with controls (the shared set).

This CDR3 contains 14 residues. The ends were cut back, 5 bases at V and 2 bases at J, with 12 bases in the middle. CDR1 and CDR2 (germline): ENHRY, SYGVKD. All patients picked for sequencing had shown, by flow cytometry, an expansion of CD8+CD57+ cells. Template material for TCR beta VDJ and CDR3 profiling consisted of genomic DNA. TCRdb independently ran MiXCR on the reads; one entry per CDR3 protein. Counted here are around 200,000 distinct CDR3 sequences, roughly 65% occurring once; the ten biggest clones make up more than 40%. This clonotype was seen only a few times. Its antigen is currently unknown.

The sequence derives from a human donor with aplastic anemia. The rearrangement joins TRBV10-3 to TRBJ2-5; TRBD2 is a possible D gene (5 bases). Source material: sorted CD4+, CD8+, or CD8+CD57+ T cells (not recorded which) from PBMCs. This CDR3 reads CAISPPGKQETQYF. The CDR3 DNA reads TGTGCCATCAGTCCGCCCGGGAAGCAAGAGACCCAGTACTTC.